This T cell receptor (beta chain) was sequenced in a study of blood T cell repertoires in COVID-19. Clones were sequenced by immunoSEQ multiplex PCR, and TCRdb holds only the in-frame ones, with some missing. The profile shows 200,000 to 250,000 clones, about 80% of them singletons. Trimming took 3 bases from V and 6 from J, leaving 12 bases between them. From germline, CDR1 is GTSNPN and CDR2 SVGIG (reference sequence). The CDR3 spans 14 residues. Material for sequencing was peripheral blood. The chain employs TRBV30 and TRBJ1-6; TRBD1 is a possible D gene (6 bases). This sequence originates from a woman between 45 and 65 years old with acute or convalescent COVID-19. The CDR3 here is CAWSTGQPNSPLHF. The CDR3 DNA reads TGTGCCTGGAGCACAGGGCAGCCTAATTCACCCCTCCACTTT. Combining the CDR3 with reference TRBV30 and TRBJ1-6 gives the whole variable domain SQTIHQWPATLVQPVGSPLSLECTVEGTSNPNLYWYRQAAGRGLQLLFYSVGIGQISSEVPQNLSASRPQDRQFILSSKKLLLSDSGFYLCAWSTGQPNSPLHFGNGTRLTVT.